These T cell receptor beta chains were read from a single sample in a study of shared clonotypes between healthy human individuals. Profiling relied on immunoSEQ multiplex PCR, and the TCRdb table lists in-frame clones only, not all of them. The table shows about 2 million clones, with about 95% occurring only once. Sequenced material: naive CD8+ T cells sorted from blood. The receptors were gathered from a man aged 18 to 35 in good health. CDR3s include the opening cysteine and the closing phenylalanine or tryptophan. D genes are given only for firm matches. Size values are once, few and many counts, or a class for expanded clones, and some rows have none.

j_call	clone_size	d_call	v_call	cdr3_nt	cdr3_aa
TRBJ1-6	-	-	TRBV28	TGTGCCAGCAGTTTATATGCCCGGGGGGATTCACCCCTCCACTTT	CASSLYARGDSPLHF
TRBJ2-7	once	TRBD1	TRBV27	TGTGCCAGCAGTTTCACAGGGGGCGCGGTCTACGAGCAGTACTTC	CASSFTGGAVYEQYF
TRBJ1-4	-	-	TRBV6-1	TGTGCCAGCAGTGGCGAGACCGCTTGGGATGAAAAACTGTTTTTT	CASSGETAWDEKLFF
TRBJ2-5	-	TRBD2	TRBV27	TGTGCCAGCAGTGTAGGACTAGCGGGGATGGAGACCCAGTACTTC	CASSVGLAGMETQYF
TRBJ2-7	-	TRBD2	TRBV5-6	TGTGCCAGCAGGGTGACTAGCGGGAGCAACGAGCAGTACTTC	CASRVTSGSNEQYF
TRBJ1-1	-	TRBD1	TRBV5-1	TGCGCCAGCAGCCTCCCGACAGGGCGGGACACTGAAGCTTTCTTT	CASSLPTGRDTEAFF
TRBJ1-5	-	-	TRBV25-1	TGTGCCAGCAGCCTGGGGGGTTCAGTTCAGCCCCAGCATTTT	CASSLGGSVQPQHF
TRBJ2-2	-	-	TRBV6-5	TGTGCCAGCAGTCTCCTCGCCCTAACGGGGGGGGAGCTGTTTTTT	CASSLLALTGGELFF
TRBJ2-1	once	TRBD2	TRBV5-4	TGTGCCAGCAGCTCCCCCATGGTCGGGAGCGGGGTGGCCGATGAGCAGTTCTTC	CASSSPMVGSGVADEQFF
TRBJ2-5	-	-	TRBV2	TGTGCCAGCATAGGTTCGAACTCAAAAGAGACCCAGTACTTC	CASIGSNSKETQYF
TRBJ2-3	-	TRBD1	TRBV7-9	TGTGCCAGCAGCGGACACGACAGGGAGTTTTGGGATACGCAGTATTTT	CASSGHDREFWDTQYF
TRBJ2-7	-	TRBD1	TRBV5-1	TGCGCCAGCAGCCGTAGGGGACAGGGGGCACCCTACGAGCAGTACTTC	CASSRRGQGAPYEQYF
TRBJ1-1	-	-	TRBV10-3	TGTGCCATCAGTGAGTCGTCGCCAGGGATGAACACTGAAGCTTTCTTT	CAISESSPGMNTEAFF
TRBJ2-7	-	TRBD1	TRBV19	TGTGCCAGTACTTCCCGGGACAGGGTCGAGCAGTACTTC	CASTSRDRVEQYF
TRBJ2-7	-	-	TRBV6-5	TGTGCCAGCAGTTACTCGCCCGGCTCCTACGAGCAGTACTTC	CASSYSPGSYEQYF
TRBJ1-4	-	-	TRBV10-2	TGCGCCAGCAGTGAAAACAGCTTTAATGAAAAACTGTTTTTT	CASSENSFNEKLFF
TRBJ2-5	-	-	TRBV7-2	TGTGCCAGCAGCCGTAGAGGACCCCCGGAAGGGACCCAGTACTTC	CASSRRGPPEGTQYF
TRBJ2-7	-	-	TRBV10-3	TGTGCCATCAGTGGGCCGCAGTACGAGCAGTACTTC	CAISGPQYEQYF
TRBJ2-3	-	TRBD2	TRBV27	TGTGCCAGCAGCCGACGACTAGCGGGGGGTGCAGATACGCAGTATTTT	CASSRRLAGGADTQYF
TRBJ2-4	once	TRBD2	TRBV4-1	TGCGCCAGCAGCCAAGTCACTAGCGGGGGGACCAAAAACATTCAGTACTTC	CASSQVTSGGTKNIQYF
TRBJ2-1	-	-	TRBV28	TGTGCCAGCAACAGGCAGAGCTCCTACAATGAGCAGTTCTTC	CASNRQSSYNEQFF
TRBJ2-7	-	TRBD1	TRBV9	TGTGCCAGCAGCGCAGTGACAGGGAATGGGGGCGAGCAGTACTTC	CASSAVTGNGGEQYF
TRBJ2-3	-	TRBD2	TRBV7-9	TGCTCCATGGGGGGGATCACAGATACGCAGTATTTT	CSMGGITDTQYF
TRBJ2-2	-	-	TRBV13	TGTGCCAGCAGCTTTCCAAGTAATGCCGGGGAGCTGTTTTTT	CASSFPSNAGELFF
TRBJ2-5	-	TRBD2	TRBV5-1	TGCGCCAGCAGCTTGGCCCTAGCGGGGCGGCGGGAGACCCAGTACTTC	CASSLALAGRRETQYF
TRBJ1-1	-	TRBD1	TRBV5-1	TGCGCCAGCAGCTTGGTGATAGGCGCAGGGGGCAGGAACACTGAAGCTTTCTTT	CASSLVIGAGGRNTEAFF
TRBJ1-2	-	TRBD1	TRBV6-1	TGTGCCAGCAGTGCGGGACAGGGGAAGAGCTATGGCTACACCTTC	CASSAGQGKSYGYTF
TRBJ2-1	-	TRBD1	TRBV6-1	TGTGCCAGCAGTGAATGGACAGGGGCGAATGAGCAGTTCTTC	CASSEWTGANEQFF
TRBJ2-7	-	-	TRBV19	TGTGCCAGTAGTTGGGGGGCCCAATACGAGCAGTACTTC	CASSWGAQYEQYF
TRBJ2-5	-	-	TRBV10-3	TGTGCCATCAGTGAGTGGCAGGGGACAGAGACCCAGTACTTC	CAISEWQGTETQYF